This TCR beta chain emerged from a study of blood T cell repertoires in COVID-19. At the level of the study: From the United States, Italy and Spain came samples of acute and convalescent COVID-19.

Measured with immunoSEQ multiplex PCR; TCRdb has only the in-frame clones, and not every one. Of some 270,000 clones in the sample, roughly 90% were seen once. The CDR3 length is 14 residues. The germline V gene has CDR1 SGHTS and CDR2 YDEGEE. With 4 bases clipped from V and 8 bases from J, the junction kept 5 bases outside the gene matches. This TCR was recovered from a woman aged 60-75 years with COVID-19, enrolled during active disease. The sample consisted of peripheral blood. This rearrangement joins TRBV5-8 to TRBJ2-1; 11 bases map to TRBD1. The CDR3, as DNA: TGTGCCAGCAGCGCTGGGACAGGGGGGGATGAGCAGTTCTTC. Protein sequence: CASSAGTGGDEQFF. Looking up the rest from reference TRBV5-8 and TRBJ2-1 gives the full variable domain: EAGVTQSPTHLIKTRGQQATLRCSPISGHTSVYWYQQALGLGLQFLLWYDEGEERNRGNFPPRFSGRQFPNYSSELNVNALELEDSALYLCASSAGTGGDEQFFGPGTRLTVL.